The clone carrying this TCR beta chain was recorded many times. Germline V gives CDR1 DFQATT, CDR2 SNEGSKA (reference sequence). This CDR3 spans 14 amino acids. With 0 bases clipped from V and 1 base from J, the junction kept 2 bases outside the gene matches. These data originate in a study of human T cells and chemical hapten exposure. TCRdb re-analysed the RACE reads in MiXCR, keeping a single row per CDR3 protein. The data hold 360,000 or so distinct CDR3 sequences, with about 6% observed a single time. Sample time point: patch test 2, 6 weeks after DPC sensitization. The treatment was: therapeutic diphenylcyclopropenone sensitization with weekly scalp DPC.

Specimen: whole blood, collected in connection with sensitization to the hapten diphenylcyclopropenone (DPC). This chain links TRBV20-1 with TRBJ1-1, with 7 bases identical to TRBD1. The sequence was collected from a woman aged 18-30 years with alopecia areata. Some clones in this sample may be carry-over from other donors' samples. The CDR3 sequence is CSARDNRGNTEAFF. The CDR3 bases are TGCAGTGCTAGAGATAACAGGGGGAACACTGAAGCTTTCTTT.